This T cell receptor beta chain was sequenced for a study of beta chain features in type 1 diabetes. Study results and caveats: TCRB CDR3 length was moderately but significantly reduced in all four CD4+ subsets of Type 1 diabetes patients. PCR could preferentially amplify shorter templates, alike in patients and controls.

The entirety of the isolated RNA underwent reverse transcription, so expressed TCRB transcripts were sequenced. Method: immunoSEQ multiplex PCR; TCRdb's copy keeps in-frame clones and lacks some. The sample holds about 660,000 clones, about 14% seen once. Deletions cut 4 bases from V and 8 bases from J, with 10 bases between. CDR3 length equals 12 residues. Germline-derived CDR1 and CDR2 are SGHNT and YYREEE (reference sequence). To note about this clone: Its antigen is unknown.

The sample comprised naive CD4+ T cells from blood. This TCR came from a man aged 18 to 30 with type 1 diabetes. The chain employs TRBV5-4 and TRBJ2-1; D gene uncertain. The CDR3 coding sequence is TGTGCCAGCAGCATTGATGGCGATGAGCAGTTCTTC. It codes for CASSIDGDEQFF.